What follows describes a single T cell receptor beta chain. Its antigen is as yet unknown. This sample was included in a study of T cells in Graves' hyperthyroidism and ophthalmopathy. Study results and caveats: Researchers report that a 13 V-J model separated ophthalmopathy from stable hyperthyroidism. Most expanded thyroid clonotypes above 0.001 recurred in blood. Ophthalmopathy was identified by the model a median roughly six months ahead of onset.

This CDR3 spans 16 amino acids. CDR1 is KGHDR and CDR2 is SFDVKD in the germline V gene. The source material, RNA transcripts, was used to amplify TCR beta CDR3 regions. Researchers ran a first-round RT-PCR on the TCR CDR3 using the HTBI primer set. TCRdb reprocessed the multiplex PCR reads via MiXCR and lists one record per CDR3 protein. The table shows fewer than 650,000 distinct CDR3 sequences, with 35% to 50% occurring only once. Clinicians diagnosed patients from clinical symptoms, serum thyroxine and TRAb, thyroid ultrasound and orbital computed tomography. Sequenced sample: peripheral blood or thyroid tissue (not recorded which). The receptor was derived from an adult woman with Graves' disease, either hyperthyroidism or ophthalmopathy (not recorded which). V usage is TRBV24-1 and J usage is TRBJ2-5, with 14 bases matching TRBD2. The J call could be wrong; TRBJ2-7 is a better fit for the DNA end. The CDR3 nucleotides are TGTGCCACCAGTGACGAAGGGACTAGCGGGAGATACGAGCAGTACTTC. Encoded protein: CATSDEGTSGRYEQYF.